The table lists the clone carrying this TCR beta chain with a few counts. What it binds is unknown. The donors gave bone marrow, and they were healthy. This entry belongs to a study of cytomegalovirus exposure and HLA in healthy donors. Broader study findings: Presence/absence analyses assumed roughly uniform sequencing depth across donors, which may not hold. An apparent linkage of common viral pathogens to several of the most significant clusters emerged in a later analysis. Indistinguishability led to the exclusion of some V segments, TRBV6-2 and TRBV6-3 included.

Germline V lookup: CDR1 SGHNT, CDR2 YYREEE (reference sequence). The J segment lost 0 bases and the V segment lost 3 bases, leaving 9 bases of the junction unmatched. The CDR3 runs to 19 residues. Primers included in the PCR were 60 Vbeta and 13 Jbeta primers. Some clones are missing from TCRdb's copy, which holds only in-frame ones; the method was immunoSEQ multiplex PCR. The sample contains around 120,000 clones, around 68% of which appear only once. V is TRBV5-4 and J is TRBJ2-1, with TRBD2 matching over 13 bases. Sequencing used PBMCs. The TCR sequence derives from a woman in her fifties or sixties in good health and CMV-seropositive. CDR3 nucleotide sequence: TGTGCCAGCAGCTCAAGACTAGCGGGGGGTCTTAGCTCCTACAATGAGCAGTTCTTC. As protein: CASSSRLAGGLSSYNEQFF.